Below are 26 T cell receptor beta chains sequenced from a single sample in a study of CD8 T cells in ankylosing spondylitis. One entry per CDR3 protein results from TCRdb running MiXCR on the 5' RACE reads. The sample holds more than 100,000 distinct CDR3 sequences, about an eighth seen once. The specimen was blood, either unsorted or a sorted T cell fraction (not recorded which). The receptors were sampled from a female donor with ankylosing spondylitis or in good health (not recorded which).

This clonotype has a handful of counts. The CDR3, as DNA: TGTGCCAGCAGCTTAGCGGTGAACGAGCAGTACTTC. The encoded protein is CASSLAVNEQYF. The chain carries TRBV7-8 and TRBJ2-7; no firm D call. Trimming shortened V by 0 bases and J by 5 bases, and 5 bases separated the two germline ends. The CDR3 loop spans 12 amino acids. Germline lookup yields CDR1 SGHVS and CDR2 FQNEAQ.

The sample holds a few counts of this clonotype. The germline gene is not matched at one end of the junction; a read error may be the cause. The V and J genes are TRBV12-3 or TRBV12-4 and TRBJ1-4; D is possibly TRBD1 (5 bases). This CDR3 has 15 amino acids. CDR3 bases: TGTGCCAGCAGCCTGGGGGGTCTGACTAATGAAAAACTGCTTTTT. It specifies CASSLGGLTNEKLLF.

This clonotype was observed many times. V is TRBV6-2 or TRBV6-3 and J is TRBJ1-4; no clear D. Germline V gives CDR1 MNHEY, CDR2 SVGEGT. Between the trimmed V and J ends, which lost 2 bases and 8 bases, there was a span of 12 bases. CDR3 length equals 14 residues. CDR3 bases: TGTGCCAGCAGTTACCGGCAGTCCAACGAAAAACTGTTTTTT. Its translation is CASSYRQSNEKLFF.

The table lists this clonotype with many counts. The chain employs TRBV20-1 and TRBJ1-1; the match to TRBD1 covers 8 bases. This CDR3 is 15 amino acids long. The germline V gene encodes CDR1 DFQATT and CDR2 SNEGSKA (reference sequence). The V segment lost 3 bases and the J segment 4 bases; nucleotides outside the gene matches: 10. CDR3 nucleotides: TGCAGTGCTAGGATGCAGGGGGCGCGGGGCACTGAAGCTTTCTTT. It codes for CSARMQGARGTEAFF.

This clonotype was observed many times. This chain connects TRBV20-1 to TRBJ1-1, with TRBD1 matching 7 bases. V shed 2 bases, J shed 3 bases, and the junction held 9 bases outside the gene matches. CDR3 size: 15 residues. CDR1 and CDR2 (germline): DFQATT, SNEGSKA (reference sequence). Written as DNA, the CDR3 is TGCAGTGCTAGAAGGACAGGCCTATTATACACTGAAGCTTTCTTT. This codes for CSARRTGLLYTEAFF.

This clonotype was seen many times. The rearrangement links TRBV20-1 to TRBJ1-1; the D gene is possibly TRBD1 (5 bases). Germline assignment: CDR1 DFQATT and CDR2 SNEGSKA (reference sequence). This CDR3 contains 11 residues. V was shortened by 1 base and J by 12 bases, with 12 bases between the two germline ends. CDR3 sequence: CSARGGRLTFF. In nucleotides, the CDR3 is TGCAGTGCTAGAGGGGGACGGTTGACTTTCTTT.

This clonotype was seen ten or more times. V is TRBV18 and J is TRBJ1-4, with D unclear. This CDR3 spans 14 amino acids. CDR1 and CDR2 from the germline V gene are KGHSH and LQKENI. V lost 3 bases and J 5 bases, leaving 10 bases between the germline ends. DNA of the CDR3: TGTGCCAGCTCACCGCCCGCTACCAATGAAAAACTGTTTTTT. As protein: CASSPPATNEKLFF. Using reference TRBV18 and TRBJ1-4 for the parts outside the CDR3, the full variable domain is NAGVMQNPRHLVRRRGQEARLRCSPMKGHSHVYWYRQLPEEGLKFMVYLQKENIIDESGMPKERFSAEFPKEGPSILRIQQVVRGDSAAYFCASSPPATNEKLFFGSGTQLSVL.

The chain couples TRBV12-3 or TRBV12-4 to TRBJ2-7; TRBD2 is a possible D gene (6 bases). Trimming pared 3 bases from V and 5 bases from J, leaving 23 bases between. The CDR3 length is 17 residues. CDR3 loop: CASSLLGLGGSHDEQYF. The CDR3, as DNA: TGTGCCAGCAGTTTGTTGGGTCTAGGAGGGAGTCACGACGAGCAGTACTTC.

This clonotype was detected ten times or more. This sequence joins TRBV28 and TRBJ1-2, with 12 positions matching TRBD1. The CDR3 totals 16 residues. V was pared by 5 bases and J by 6 bases, with 10 bases of the junction left unmatched. Looked up from germline, CDR1 is MDHEN and CDR2 is SYDVKM. CDR3 amino acids: CASSTPTGTGGDGYTF. The DNA of the CDR3 is TGTGCCAGCAGTACCCCCACCGGGACAGGGGGCGATGGCTACACCTTC.

This clonotype has at least ten counts. This chain joins TRBV6-2 or TRBV6-3 and TRBJ2-1, with unresolved D. CDR1 and CDR2 from the germline V gene are MNHEY and SVGEGT. This CDR3 spans 12 amino acids. The ends were cut back, 2 bases at V and 3 bases at J, with 2 bases in the middle. CDR3 residues: CASSYSYNEQFF. The CDR3 DNA is TGTGCCAGCAGTTACAGCTACAATGAGCAGTTCTTC.

This clonotype was seen more than once but under ten times. J is TRBJ2-7 and V is TRBV18; D gene unclear. CDR3 length: 12 residues. CDR1 KGHSH and CDR2 LQKENI come from the germline V gene. Trimming cost V 2 bases and J 3 bases, with 5 bases left between them. DNA for the CDR3: TGTGCCAGCTCACCATCCGTCTACGAGCAGTACTTC. Amino acids: CASSPSVYEQYF.

Worth noting for this clonotype: A much larger clone lies one base from this, so it may be a read error. V usage is TRBV12-2 and J usage is TRBJ1-5; TRBD1 is the table's D call and was not checked against the DNA. TRBV12-2 is described as a pseudogene. There are 15 residues in the CDR3. For the CDR3, the DNA is TGTGCAAGTCGCTTAGTGGGGGAAGTAGGGCAGCCCCAGCATTTT. Translating it yields CASRLVGEVGQPQHF.

On this clonotype itself: A clone one base away is much larger, so this may be a read error. CDR3 amino acids: CASSDKAAGYNEQFF. Written as DNA, the CDR3 is TGTGCCAGCAGTGACAAAGCGGCAGGCTACAATGAGCAGTTCTTC. V gene TRBV6-4 combines with J gene TRBJ2-1; tentatively, D is TRBD2 (5 bases). The CDR3 is 15 amino acids. Trimming shortened V by 2 bases and J by 3 bases, and 11 bases separated the two germline ends. Germline CDR1 reads MRHNA; CDR2 reads SNTAGT.

As to this clonotype: A much larger clonotype is one base distant, so this may be a read error. The rearrangement joins TRBV6-5 to TRBJ1-2; D is unresolved. Looked up from germline, CDR1 is MNHEY and CDR2 is SVGAGI. This CDR3 is 15 amino acids long. CDR3 bases: TGTACCAGCAGTTACTCGAGTCCCCCAGAGAGGGGCTACACCTTC. Translation: CTSSYSSPPERGYTF.

This clonotype was counted ten times or more. The chain joins TRBV7-9 to TRBJ2-5; D gene unclear. Germline V gene data show CDR1 as SEHNR and CDR2 as FQNEAQ (reference sequence). This CDR3 has 15 amino acids. V gave up 3 bases and J gave up 3 bases, with 14 bases separating them. This chain's CDR3 is CASSFATGREETQYF. CDR3 sequence (DNA): TGTGCCAGCAGCTTCGCTACCGGCAGAGAAGAGACCCAGTACTTC.

This rearrangement joins TRBV19 to TRBJ1-5, with 7 bases lining up with TRBD1. CDR1 and CDR2 (germline): LNHDA, SQIVND (reference sequence). V was pared by 6 bases and J by 4 bases, with 9 bases of the junction left unmatched. This CDR3 has 15 residues. CDR3 DNA sequence: TGTGCCAGTAGATCAGGACAGGCGGGGAATCAGCCCCAGCATTTT. It codes for CASRSGQAGNQPQHF.

In its sample, this clonotype was seen many times. The chain links TRBV7-9 to TRBJ1-3; D gene uncertain. Deletions cut 5 bases from V and 8 bases from J, with 16 bases between. The CDR3 spans 14 residues. The germline gives CDR1 SEHNR, CDR2 FQNEAQ (reference sequence). The chain's CDR3 is CASSPEGVFHTIYF. CDR3 coding DNA: TGTGCCAGCAGCCCCGAGGGTGTATTTCACACCATATATTTT.

In this sample, this clonotype turned up many times. The chain recombines TRBV11-2 with TRBJ2-7; D is uncertain. Germline V lookup: CDR1 SGHAT, CDR2 FQNNGV. The CDR3 totals 15 residues. V gave up 2 bases and J gave up 2 bases, with 13 bases separating them. CDR3 amino acids: CASSLYRGRPYEQYF. In DNA form, the CDR3 reads TGTGCCAGCAGCTTATACCGCGGACGACCCTACGAGCAGTACTTC.

This clonotype occurred many times. This chain uses TRBV2 with TRBJ1-2; a weak D match, TRBD1 (5 bases). Trimming pared 4 bases from V and 5 bases from J, leaving 17 bases between. The CDR3 has 15 residues. The V gene's germline CDR1 is SNHLY and CDR2 FYNNEI. Written as DNA, the CDR3 is TGTGCCAGCAGTGGCCTTCAAGGGGTTTTTTATGGCTACACCTTC. Translating gives CASSGLQGVFYGYTF.

At least ten counts were recorded for this clonotype. The chain is built from TRBV5-1 and TRBJ2-5, with 7 bases lining up with TRBD1. Trimming at V came to 4 bases and at J to 2 bases, leaving 14 bases not matched to a gene. Germline V gene data show CDR1 as SGHRS and CDR2 as YFSETQ. There are 17 residues in the CDR3. The DNA of the CDR3 is TGCGCCAGCAGCCCATCGATCGACAGGGTAACTCAAGAGACCCAGTACTTC. Translating it yields CASSPSIDRVTQETQYF.

There are many counts of this clonotype. V usage is TRBV11-2 and J usage is TRBJ2-7; 7 nucleotides match TRBD1. CDR1 is SGHAT and CDR2 is FQNNGV in the germline V gene. Losses at the gene ends were 5 bases for V and 2 bases for J; bases not matched to a gene: 12. There are 16 residues in the CDR3. CDR3 region: CASSETLGQRTYEQYF. In DNA, the CDR3 is TGTGCCAGCAGCGAAACTTTGGGACAGAGAACCTACGAGCAGTACTTC.

The chain recombines TRBV19 with TRBJ2-1, with 7 bases matching TRBD2. CDR3 length: 17 residues. The V gene end was trimmed by 1 base and the J gene end by 2 bases; junction bases not matched to a gene: 8. Germline V gene lookup returns CDR1 LNHDA and CDR2 SQIVND (reference sequence). CDR3 sequence reads: CASSIAFWGRAYNEQFF. CDR3 in DNA: TGTGCCAGTAGTATAGCTTTCTGGGGGAGGGCCTACAATGAGCAGTTCTTC. The full variable domain, completed using reference TRBV19 and TRBJ2-1, is DGGITQSPKYLFRKEGQNVTLSCEQNLNHDAMYWYRQDPGQGLRLIYYSQIVNDFQKGDIAEGYSVSREKKESFPLTVTSAQKNPTAFYLCASSIAFWGRAYNEQFFGPGTRLTVL.

This clonotype was seen at least ten times. The chain uses TRBV20-1 and TRBJ2-2; 8 positions agree with TRBD1. The CDR3 loop spans 17 amino acids. Germline V gives CDR1 DFQATT, CDR2 SNEGSKA (reference sequence). V shed 6 bases and J 7 bases; nucleotides not matched to a gene: 19. The CDR3 loop is CSADPGQGKSSNGELFF. The CDR3 region has the DNA TGCAGTGCGGATCCTGGACAGGGAAAATCTTCCAACGGGGAGCTGTTTTTT.

This clonotype was observed many times. J is TRBJ2-3 and V is TRBV20-1; 8 bases are a match to TRBD2. With V trimmed by 0 bases and J by 3 bases, 8 bases remained unmatched. The CDR3 has 16 residues. CDR1 is DFQATT and CDR2 is SNEGSKA in the germline V gene (reference sequence). CDR3: CSARDPGGGRTDTQYF. The CDR3 region has the DNA TGCAGTGCTAGAGATCCGGGGGGGGGCCGGACAGATACGCAGTATTTT.

This clonotype was counted many times. This rearrangement joins TRBV7-2 to TRBJ1-2; tentatively, D is TRBD1 (6 bases). The ends were cut back, 5 bases at V and 2 bases at J, with 18 bases in the middle. From germline, CDR1 is SGHTA and CDR2 FQGNSA. The CDR3 sequence is 16 residues long. The CDR3 reads CASSPMGQGINYGYTF. The CDR3 DNA follows: TGTGCCAGCAGCCCGATGGGTCAGGGGATAAACTATGGCTACACCTTC.

This clonotype was seen at least ten times. J is TRBJ1-2 and V is TRBV28, with unresolved D. The CDR3 runs to 13 residues. V lost 5 bases, J lost 6 bases, and 13 bases lay in between. The germline V gene encodes CDR1 MDHEN and CDR2 SYDVKM. CDR3 sequence reads: CASSTDPRHGYTF. The CDR3 DNA sequence: TGTGCCAGCAGTACGGACCCACGACATGGCTACACCTTC.